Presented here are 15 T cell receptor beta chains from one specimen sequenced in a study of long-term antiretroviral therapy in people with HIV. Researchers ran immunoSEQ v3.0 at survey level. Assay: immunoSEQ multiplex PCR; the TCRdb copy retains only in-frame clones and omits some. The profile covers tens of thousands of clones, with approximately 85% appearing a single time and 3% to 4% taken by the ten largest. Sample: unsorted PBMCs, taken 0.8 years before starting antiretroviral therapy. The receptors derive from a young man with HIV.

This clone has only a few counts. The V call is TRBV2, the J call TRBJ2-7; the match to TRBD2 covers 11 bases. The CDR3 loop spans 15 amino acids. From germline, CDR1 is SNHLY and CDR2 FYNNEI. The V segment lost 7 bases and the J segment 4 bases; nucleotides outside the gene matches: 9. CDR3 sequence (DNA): TGTGCCAGCAACCCAACGACTAGCGGGAATTACGAGCAGTACTTC. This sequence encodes CASNPTTSGNYEQYF.

CDR3 coding DNA: TGTGCCAGTAGTCACCCAGGGGCTGTTTTCTCCACAGATACGCAGTATTTT. Protein: CASSHPGAVFSTDTQYF. The rearrangement joins TRBV19 to TRBJ2-3; tentative D call: TRBD1 (6 bases). Germline V lookup: CDR1 LNHDA, CDR2 SQIVND (reference sequence). The CDR3 is 17 amino acids. V lost 5 bases and J lost 2, with 20 bases in between.

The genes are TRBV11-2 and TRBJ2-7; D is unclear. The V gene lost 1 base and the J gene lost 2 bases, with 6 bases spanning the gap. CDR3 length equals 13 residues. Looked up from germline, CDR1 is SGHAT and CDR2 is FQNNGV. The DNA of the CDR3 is TGTGCCAGCAGCTTAGCCAGGCCCTACGAGCAGTACTTC. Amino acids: CASSLARPYEQYF.

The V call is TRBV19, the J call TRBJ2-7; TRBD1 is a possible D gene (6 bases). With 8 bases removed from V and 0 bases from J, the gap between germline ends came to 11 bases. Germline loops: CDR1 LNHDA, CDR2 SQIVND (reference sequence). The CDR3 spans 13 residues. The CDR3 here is CASRDTYSYEQYF. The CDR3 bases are TGTGCCAGTCGGGACACGTACTCCTACGAGCAGTACTTC.

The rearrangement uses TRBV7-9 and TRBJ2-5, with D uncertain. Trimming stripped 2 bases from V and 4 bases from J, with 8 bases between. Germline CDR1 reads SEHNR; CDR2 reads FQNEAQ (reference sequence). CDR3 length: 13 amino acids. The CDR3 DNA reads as TGTGCCAGCAGCTTAAGCGAACGAGAGACCCAGTACTTC. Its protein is CASSLSERETQYF. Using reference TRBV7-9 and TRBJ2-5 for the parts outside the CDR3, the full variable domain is DTGVSQNPRHKITKRGQNVTFRCDPISEHNRLYWYRQTLGQGPEFLTYFQNEAQLEKSRLLSDRFSAERPKGSFSTLEIQRTEQGDSAMYLCASSLSERETQYFGPGTRLLVL.

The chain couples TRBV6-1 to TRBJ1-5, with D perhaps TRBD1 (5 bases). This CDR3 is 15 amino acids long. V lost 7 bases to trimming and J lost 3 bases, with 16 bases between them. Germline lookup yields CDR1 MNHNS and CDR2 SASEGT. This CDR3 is CASNTAGTYNQPQHF. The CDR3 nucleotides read TGTGCCAGCAATACCGCGGGGACCTACAATCAGCCCCAGCATTTT.

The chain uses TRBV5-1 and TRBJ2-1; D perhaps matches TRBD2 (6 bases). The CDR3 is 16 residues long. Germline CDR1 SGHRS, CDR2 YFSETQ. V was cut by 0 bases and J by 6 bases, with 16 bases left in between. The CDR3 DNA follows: TGCGCCAGCAGCTTGGGGGGCGGGAATAGACCCAATGAGCAGTTCTTC. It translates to CASSLGGGNRPNEQFF. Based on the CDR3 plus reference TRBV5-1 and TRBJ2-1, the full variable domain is KAGVTQTPRYLIKTRGQQVTLSCSPISGHRSVSWYQQTPGQGLQFLFEYFSETQRNKGNFPGRFSGRQFSNSRSEMNVSTLELGDSALYLCASSLGGGNRPNEQFFGPGTRLTVL.

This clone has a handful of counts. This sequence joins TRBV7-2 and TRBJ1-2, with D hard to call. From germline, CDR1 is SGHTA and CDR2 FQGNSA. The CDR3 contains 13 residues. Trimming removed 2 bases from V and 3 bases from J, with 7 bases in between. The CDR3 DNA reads TGTGCCAGCAGCTTAAGTGTGGACTATGGCTACACCTTC. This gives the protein CASSLSVDYGYTF.

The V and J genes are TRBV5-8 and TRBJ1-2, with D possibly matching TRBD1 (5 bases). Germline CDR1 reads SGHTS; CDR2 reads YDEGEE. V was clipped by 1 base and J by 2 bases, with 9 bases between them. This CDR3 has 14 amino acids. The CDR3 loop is CASSLQGPNYGYTF. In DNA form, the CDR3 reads TGTGCCAGCAGCTTGCAGGGCCCCAACTATGGCTACACCTTC.

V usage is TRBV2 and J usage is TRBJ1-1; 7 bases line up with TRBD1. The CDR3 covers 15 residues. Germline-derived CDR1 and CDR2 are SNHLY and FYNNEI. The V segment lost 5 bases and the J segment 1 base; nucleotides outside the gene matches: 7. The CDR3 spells CASSSSDRRNTEAFF. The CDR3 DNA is TGTGCCAGCAGTTCCTCGGACAGGAGGAACACTGAAGCTTTCTTT. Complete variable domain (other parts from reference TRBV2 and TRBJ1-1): EPEVTQTPSHQVTQMGQEVILRCVPISNHLYFYWYRQILGQKVEFLVSFYNNEISEKSEIFDDQFSVERPDGSNFTLKIRSTKLEDSAMYFCASSSSDRRNTEAFFGQGTRLTVV.

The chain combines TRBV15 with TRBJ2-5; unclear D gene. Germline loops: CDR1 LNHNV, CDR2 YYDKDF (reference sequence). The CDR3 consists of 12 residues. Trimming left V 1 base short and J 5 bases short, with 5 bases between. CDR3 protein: CATSRADETQYF. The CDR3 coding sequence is TGTGCCACCAGCAGAGCCGACGAGACCCAGTACTTC.

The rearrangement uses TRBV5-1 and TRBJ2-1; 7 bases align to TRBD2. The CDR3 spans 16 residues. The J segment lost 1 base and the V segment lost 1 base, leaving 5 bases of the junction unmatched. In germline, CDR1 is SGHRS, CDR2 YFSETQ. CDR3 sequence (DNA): TGCGCCAGCAGCTTGATCGGGAGGAAATCCTACAATGAGCAGTTCTTC. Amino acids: CASSLIGRKSYNEQFF. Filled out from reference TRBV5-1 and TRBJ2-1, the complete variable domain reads KAGVTQTPRYLIKTRGQQVTLSCSPISGHRSVSWYQQTPGQGLQFLFEYFSETQRNKGNFPGRFSGRQFSNSRSEMNVSTLELGDSALYLCASSLIGRKSYNEQFFGPGTRLTVL.

CDR3 coding DNA: TGTGCCAGCAGTTTGACGGGGAATTCCTACGAGCAGTACTTC. Translated, it gives CASSLTGNSYEQYF. This rearrangement joins TRBV27 to TRBJ2-7, with D maybe TRBD2 (5 bases). Germline V CDR1 and CDR2: MNHEY, SMNVEV (reference sequence). This CDR3 is built from 14 residues. Trimming cost V 3 bases and J 1 base, with 10 bases left between them.

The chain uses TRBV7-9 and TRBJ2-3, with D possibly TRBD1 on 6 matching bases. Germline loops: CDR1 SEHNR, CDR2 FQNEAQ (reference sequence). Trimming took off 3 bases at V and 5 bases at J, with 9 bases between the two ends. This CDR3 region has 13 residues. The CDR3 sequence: CASSLNREDTQYF. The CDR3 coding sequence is TGTGCCAGCAGCTTGAACAGGGAAGATACGCAGTATTTT.

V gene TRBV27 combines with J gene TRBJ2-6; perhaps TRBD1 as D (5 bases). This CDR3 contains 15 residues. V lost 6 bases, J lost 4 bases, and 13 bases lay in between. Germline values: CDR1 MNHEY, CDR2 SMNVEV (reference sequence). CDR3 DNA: TGTGCCAGCAGGCCTGACAGATCCGGGGCCAACGTCCTGACTTTC. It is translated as CASRPDRSGANVLTF.